These T cell receptor beta chains were read from a single sample in a study of beta chain features in type 1 diabetes. Repertoires were generated with immunoSEQ multiplex PCR, while TCRdb's copy carries only in-frame clones and drops some. The sample contains 620,000 or so clones, roughly a sixth of which appear only once. What was sequenced was naive CD4+ T cells from blood. Receptor source: a man aged 18 to 29 in good health. Each CDR3 is given with its conserved first and last residue. D genes are given only for firm matches. Rows may omit the clone size; those that give it use once, few, many or a size class.

J gene,V gene,D gene,clone size,CDR3 DNA,CDR3 protein
TRBJ2-3,TRBV2,TRBD2,.,TGTGCCAGCAATTTCCTAGCGGACACAGATACGCAGTATTTT,CASNFLADTDTQYF
TRBJ2-5,TRBV4-1,.,few,TGCGCCAGCAGCCTACGGACTATTCAAGAGACCCAGTACTTC,CASSLRTIQETQYF
TRBJ2-2,TRBV4-1,.,.,TGCGCCAGCAGCCAAGATCCGGGACTGACGAACACCGGGGAGCTGTTTTTT,CASSQDPGLTNTGELFF
TRBJ1-5,TRBV29-1,.,few,TGCAGCGTTGGTCAGTTTGATCAGCCCCAGCATTTT,CSVGQFDQPQHF
TRBJ1-1,TRBV5-1,TRBD1,few,TGCGCCAGCAGCTCGGACAGGGCGAACACTGAAGCTTTCTTT,CASSSDRANTEAFF
TRBJ1-1,TRBV2,.,few,TGTGCCAGCGCCGACAGAGAGAACACTGAAGCTTTCTTT,CASADRENTEAFF
TRBJ1-6,TRBV27,TRBD1,.,TGTGCCAGCAGTTTAAGAGACAGGGTATTCCATAATTCACCCCTCCACTTT,CASSLRDRVFHNSPLHF
TRBJ2-7,TRBV5-1,TRBD2,.,TGCGCCAGCAGCTTCTGGACTAGCGTGCCCTACGAGCAGTACTTC,CASSFWTSVPYEQYF
TRBJ1-1,TRBV30,TRBD1,.,TGTGCCTGGAGAGGACAGGGTGGCACTGAAGCTTTCTTT,CAWRGQGGTEAFF
TRBJ2-6,TRBV5-8,.,.,TGTGCCGGCCAGAACTCTGGGGCCAACGTCCTGACTTTC,CAGQNSGANVLTF
TRBJ1-5,TRBV20-1,.,.,TGCAGTGCTCGTGCTAATCAGCCCCAGCATTTT,CSARANQPQHF
TRBJ2-5,TRBV14,TRBD2,few,TGTGCCAGCAGCTACCGACTAGCGGGAGGGCAAGAGACCCAGTACTTC,CASSYRLAGGQETQYF
TRBJ2-3,TRBV9,TRBD2,few,TGTGCCAGCAGCGTAGCTCCCGGACTAGAAGATACGCAGTATTTT,CASSVAPGLEDTQYF
TRBJ2-1,TRBV2,TRBD2,few,TGTGCCAGCAAGGAAGGCGGGAGTAATGAGCAGTTCTTC,CASKEGGSNEQFF
TRBJ2-5,TRBV7-9,.,few,TGTGCCAGCAGCACTCGGGGCCCGGGGAACCAAGAGACCCAGTACTTC,CASSTRGPGNQETQYF
TRBJ1-3,TRBV6-5,.,few,TGTGCCAGCAGTTACTCGGGAACAGCGAATGGAAACACCATATATTTT,CASSYSGTANGNTIYF
TRBJ2-5,TRBV25-1,.,few,TGTGCCAGCAGTGACACCGGGACCCCCGTCGAGACCCAGTACTTC,CASSDTGTPVETQYF
TRBJ2-3,TRBV18,.,few,TGTGCCAGCTCACCGGGACTTGACACAGATACGCAGTATTTT,CASSPGLDTDTQYF
TRBJ2-1,TRBV27,TRBD2,few,TGTGCCAGCAGCAGCGGGGTCTCCTACAATGAGCAGTTCTTC,CASSSGVSYNEQFF
TRBJ2-7,TRBV6-1,TRBD1,.,TGTGCCAGCATTAACCTCGGGACAGGGATCTACGAGCAGTACTTC,CASINLGTGIYEQYF
TRBJ2-5,TRBV6-6,TRBD2,.,TGTGCCAGCAGTCTAGCGGGGGGGCTGGAGACCCAGTACTTC,CASSLAGGLETQYF
TRBJ2-7,TRBV6-5,.,.,TGTGCCAGCAGACGGACAGTATACGAGCAGTACTTC,CASRRTVYEQYF
TRBJ2-7,TRBV7-6,.,.,TGTGCCAGCAGCCTCTCCGGGACAACCACCTACGAGCAGTACTTC,CASSLSGTTTYEQYF
TRBJ1-1,TRBV25-1,.,few,TGTGCCAGCAGAGGAGGGACCACTGAAGCTTTCTTT,CASRGGTTEAFF
TRBJ2-7,TRBV4-2,.,.,TGTGCCAGCAGCCAAGCCGGGTCCTACGAGCAGTACTTC,CASSQAGSYEQYF
TRBJ1-2,TRBV5-1,.,.,TGCGCCAGCAGGACGACAGGAACAGTCTATGGCTACACCTTC,CASRTTGTVYGYTF
TRBJ2-6,TRBV5-1,TRBD1,.,TGCGCCAGCAGCCGGATGGACAGGGGGATATCTGGGGCCAACGTCCTGACTTTC,CASSRMDRGISGANVLTF
TRBJ2-1,TRBV19,TRBD1,.,TGTGCCAGTAGGTTATCCGGGACAGGGGGATGGAATGAGCAGTTCTTC,CASRLSGTGGWNEQFF
TRBJ2-2,TRBV6-1,TRBD2,.,TGTGCCAGCAGTCCGCGGGGGAGCATCGGGGAGCTGTTTTTT,CASSPRGSIGELFF
TRBJ1-1,TRBV18,.,.,TGTGCCAGCTCACCACAGCAGGATACTGAAGCTTTCTTT,CASSPQQDTEAFF